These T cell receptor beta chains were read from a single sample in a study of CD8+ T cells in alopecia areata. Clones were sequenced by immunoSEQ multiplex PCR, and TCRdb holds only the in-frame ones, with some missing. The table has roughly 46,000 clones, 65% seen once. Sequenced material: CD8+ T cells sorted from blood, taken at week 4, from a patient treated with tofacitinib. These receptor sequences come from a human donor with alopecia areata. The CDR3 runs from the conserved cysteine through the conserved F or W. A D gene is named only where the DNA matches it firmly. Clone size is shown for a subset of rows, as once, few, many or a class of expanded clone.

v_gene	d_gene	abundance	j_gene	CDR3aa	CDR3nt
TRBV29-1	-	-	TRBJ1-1	CSVVKTEAFF	TGCAGCGTAGTAAAAACTGAAGCTTTCTTT
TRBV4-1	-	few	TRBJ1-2	CASSQRQYGYTF	TGCGCCAGCAGCCAGAGACAGTATGGCTACACCTTC
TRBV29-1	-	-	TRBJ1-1	CSVWWTEAFF	TGCAGCGTGTGGTGGACTGAAGCTTTCTTT
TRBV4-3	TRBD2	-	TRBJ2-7	CASSQDTGGGYEQYF	TGCGCCAGCAGCCAAGATACTGGCGGGGGTTACGAGCAGTACTTC
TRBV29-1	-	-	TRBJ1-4	CSVAGPAAATNEKLFF	TGCAGCGTTGCGGGACCTGCTGCCGCAACTAATGAAAAACTGTTTTTT
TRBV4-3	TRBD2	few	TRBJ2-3	CASSQVISGGTDTQYF	TGCGCCAGCAGCCAAGTGATTAGCGGGGGCACAGATACGCAGTATTTT
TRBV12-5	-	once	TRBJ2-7	CASAPYGGVEQYF	TGTGCTAGTGCCCCATACGGAGGGGTAGAGCAGTACTTC
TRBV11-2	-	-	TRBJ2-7	CASSYAQGSYEQYF	TGTGCCAGCAGCTACGCCCAGGGTTCCTACGAGCAGTACTTC
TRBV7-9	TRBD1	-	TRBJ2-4	CASRPTTGKNIQYF	TGTGCCAGCAGACCAACGACAGGGAAAAACATTCAGTACTTC
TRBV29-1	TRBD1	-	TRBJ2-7	CSVEIPGQGIDYEQYF	TGCAGCGTTGAAATCCCGGGACAGGGAATTGACTACGAGCAGTACTTC
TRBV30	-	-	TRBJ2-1	CAWSVWPAPQDEQFF	TGTGCCTGGAGTGTATGGCCCGCCCCGCAGGATGAGCAGTTCTTC
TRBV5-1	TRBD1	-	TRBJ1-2	CASRAGGGPSGGYTF	TGCGCCAGCAGGGCAGGGGGAGGCCCCAGCGGGGGCTACACCTTC
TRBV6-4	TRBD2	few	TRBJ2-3	CASSPGGEADTQYF	TGTGCCAGCAGTCCCGGGGGGGAAGCAGATACGCAGTATTTT
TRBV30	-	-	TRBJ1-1	CAWSVINFTEAFF	TGTGCCTGGAGTGTGATAAATTTCACTGAAGCTTTCTTT
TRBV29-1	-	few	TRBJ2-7	CSVEEAGTYEQYF	TGCAGCGTTGAAGAGGCAGGGACTTACGAGCAGTACTTC
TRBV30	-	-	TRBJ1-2	CAWSEVSSYYGYTF	TGTGCCTGGAGTGAGGTGTCCTCATACTATGGCTACACCTTC
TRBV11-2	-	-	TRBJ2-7	CASSLDLGKAYEQYF	TGTGCCAGCAGCTTAGATCTGGGGAAAGCCTACGAGCAGTACTTC
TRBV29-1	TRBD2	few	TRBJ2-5	CSVRAGGQETQYF	TGCAGCGTGCGAGCGGGGGGGCAAGAGACCCAGTACTTC
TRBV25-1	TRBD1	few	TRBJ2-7	CASSEGTGVYEQYF	TGTGCCAGCAGTGAGGGGACAGGGGTTTACGAGCAGTACTTC
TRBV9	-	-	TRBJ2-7	CASSVGRADEQYF	TGTGCCAGCAGCGTAGGCAGGGCCGACGAGCAGTACTTC
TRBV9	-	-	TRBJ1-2	CANPFRDPCGYGYTF	TGTGCCAACCCCTTCAGGGACCCTTGCGGCTATGGCTACACCTTC
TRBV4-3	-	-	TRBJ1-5	CASSQDSTGNQPQHF	TGCGCCAGCAGCCAAGATTCGACGGGCAATCAGCCCCAGCATTTT
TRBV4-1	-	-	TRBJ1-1	CASSQVAGGTEAFF	TGCGCCAGCAGCCAAGTTGCCGGGGGCACTGAAGCTTTCTTT
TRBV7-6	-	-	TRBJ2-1	CASTYAVSAEQFF	TGTGCCAGCACATACGCTGTTTCTGCTGAGCAGTTCTTC
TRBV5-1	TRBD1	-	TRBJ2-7	CASSSGQATYEQYF	TGCGCCAGCAGCTCTGGACAGGCAACTTACGAGCAGTACTTC
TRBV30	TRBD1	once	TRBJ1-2	CAWSVTGDGYTF	TGTGCCTGGAGTGTCACAGGGGATGGCTACACCTTC
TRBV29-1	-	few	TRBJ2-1	CSALTRQNNEQFF	TGCAGCGCACTCACGCGTCAGAACAATGAGCAGTTCTTC
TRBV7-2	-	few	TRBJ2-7	CASSLITSYEQYF	TGTGCCAGCAGCCTCATCACCTCCTACGAGCAGTACTTC
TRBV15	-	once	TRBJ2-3	CATSGSFTDTQYF	TGTGCCACTTCAGGATCCTTCACAGATACGCAGTATTTT
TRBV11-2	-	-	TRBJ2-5	CASSPGQGVEETQYF	TGTGCCAGCAGCCCCGGGCAGGGCGTGGAGGAGACCCAGTACTTC
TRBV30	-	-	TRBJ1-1	CAWSPGNTEAFF	TGTGCCTGGAGTCCCGGGAACACTGAAGCTTTCTTT
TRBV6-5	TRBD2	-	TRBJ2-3	CASSYSSGEWVDTQYF	TGTGCCAGCAGTTACTCGAGCGGGGAGTGGGTAGATACGCAGTATTTT
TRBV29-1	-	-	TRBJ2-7	CSVVGTLYEQYF	TGCAGCGTTGTTGGCACACTCTACGAGCAGTACTTC
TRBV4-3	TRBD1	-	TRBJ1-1	CASSQEEAGGPGSIF	TGCGCCAGCAGCCAAGAGGAGGCAGGGGGCCCTGGGTCGATCTTT
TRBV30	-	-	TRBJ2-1	CACRYNEQFF	TGTGCCTGCCGCTACAATGAGCAGTTCTTC
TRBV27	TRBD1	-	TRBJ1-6	CASSTLDRNSPLHF	TGTGCCAGCAGCACCCTGGACAGGAATTCACCCCTCCACTTT
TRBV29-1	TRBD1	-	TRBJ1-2	CSVEDREGYGYTF	TGCAGCGTAGAGGACAGGGAGGGCTATGGCTACACCTTC
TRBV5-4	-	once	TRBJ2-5	CASSLGVGPTTFAETQYF	TGTGCCAGCAGCTTGGGGGTAGGGCCGACTACATTTGCGGAGACCCAGTACTTC
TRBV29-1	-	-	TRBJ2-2	CSAEHTGELFF	TGCAGCGCTGAGCACACCGGGGAGCTGTTTTTT
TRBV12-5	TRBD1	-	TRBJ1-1	CASGSNTGGTEAFF	TGTGCTAGTGGTTCGAATACAGGGGGCACTGAAGCTTTCTTT
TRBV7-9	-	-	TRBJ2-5	CAARYDGGPETQYF	TGTGCAGCCCGATATGACGGGGGCCCAGAGACCCAGTACTTC
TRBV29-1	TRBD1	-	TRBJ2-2	CSVWYRGNGELFF	TGCAGCGTGTGGTACAGGGGCAACGGGGAGCTGTTTTTT
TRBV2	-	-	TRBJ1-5	CASSEKAWGSNQPQHF	TGTGCCAGCAGTGAAAAAGCCTGGGGTAGCAATCAGCCCCAGCATTTT